This TCR beta chain was identified in a study of cytomegalovirus exposure and HLA in healthy donors. Study-wide results and caveats: CMV serostatus was the sole immune exposure data available.

Remarks on this clone: Its specificity is unknown.

PCR employed 60 Vbeta and 13 Jbeta primers. Under the authors' procedure: An analysis performed later counted about 80 million unique TCR beta chains (roughly 11 million of them shared). The table came from immunoSEQ multiplex PCR; TCRdb's copy has only in-frame clones and leaves some out. That table gives V, J and clone size, and the DNA gave D and trimming. Of about 130,000 clones in the sample, roughly 83% were seen once. The CDR3 is made up of 15 amino acids. Trimming cost V 0 bases and J 10 bases, with 17 bases left between them. CDR1 and CDR2 (germline): SGHTA, FQGTGA. The chain couples TRBV7-3 to TRBJ2-3, with TRBD2 as a possible D gene (6 bases). The source material was PBMCs. This TCR came from a man aged 18 to 30 in good health and CMV-seronegative. This CDR3 is CASSLTSGLYEAQYF. The CDR3 nucleotides read TGTGCCAGCAGCTTAACCTCGGGACTTTACGAGGCGCAGTATTTT.